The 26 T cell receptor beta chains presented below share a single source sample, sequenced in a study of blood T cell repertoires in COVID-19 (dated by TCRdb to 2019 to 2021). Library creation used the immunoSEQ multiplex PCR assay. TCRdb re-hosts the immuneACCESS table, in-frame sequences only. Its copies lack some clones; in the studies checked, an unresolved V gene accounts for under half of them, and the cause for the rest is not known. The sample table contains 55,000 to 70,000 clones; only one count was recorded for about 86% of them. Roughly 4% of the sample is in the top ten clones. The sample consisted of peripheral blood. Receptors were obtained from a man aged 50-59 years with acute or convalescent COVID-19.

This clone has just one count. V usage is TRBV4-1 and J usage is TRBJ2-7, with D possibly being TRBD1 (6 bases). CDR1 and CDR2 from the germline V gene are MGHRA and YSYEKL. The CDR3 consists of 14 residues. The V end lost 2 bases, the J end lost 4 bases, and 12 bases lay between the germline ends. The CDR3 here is CASSQLQGNYEQYF. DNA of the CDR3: TGCGCCAGCAGCCAATTGCAGGGGAATTACGAGCAGTACTTC.

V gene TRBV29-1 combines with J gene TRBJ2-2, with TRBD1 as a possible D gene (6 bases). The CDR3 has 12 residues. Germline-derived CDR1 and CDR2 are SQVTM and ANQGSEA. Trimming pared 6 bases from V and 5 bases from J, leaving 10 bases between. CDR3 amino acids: CSVEQGTGELFF. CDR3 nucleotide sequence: TGCAGCGTCGAACAGGGTACCGGGGAGCTGTTTTTT.

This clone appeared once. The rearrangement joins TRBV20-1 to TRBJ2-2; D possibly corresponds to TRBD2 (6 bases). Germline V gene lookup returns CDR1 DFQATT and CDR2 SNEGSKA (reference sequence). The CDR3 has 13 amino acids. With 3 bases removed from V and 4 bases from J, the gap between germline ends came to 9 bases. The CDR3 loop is CSASEGLTGELFF. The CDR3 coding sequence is TGCAGTGCTAGTGAGGGACTCACCGGGGAGCTGTTTTTT.

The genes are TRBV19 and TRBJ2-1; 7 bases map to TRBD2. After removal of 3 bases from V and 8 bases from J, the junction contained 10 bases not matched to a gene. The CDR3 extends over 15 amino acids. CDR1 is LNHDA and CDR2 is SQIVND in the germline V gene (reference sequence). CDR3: CASSITASGGYEQFF. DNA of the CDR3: TGTGCCAGTAGTATTACCGCTAGCGGAGGGTATGAGCAGTTCTTC.

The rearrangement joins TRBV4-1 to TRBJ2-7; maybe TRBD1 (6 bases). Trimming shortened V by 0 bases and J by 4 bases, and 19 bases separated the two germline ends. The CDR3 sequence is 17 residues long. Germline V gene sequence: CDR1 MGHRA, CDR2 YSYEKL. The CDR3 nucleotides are TGCGCCAGCAGCCAAGATACTCTACAGGGCTTAGGGTACGAGCAGTACTTC. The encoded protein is CASSQDTLQGLGYEQYF.

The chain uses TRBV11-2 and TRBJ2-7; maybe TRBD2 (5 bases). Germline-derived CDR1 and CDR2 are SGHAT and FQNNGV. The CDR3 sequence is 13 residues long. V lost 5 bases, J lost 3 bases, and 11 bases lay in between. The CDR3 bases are TGTGCCAGCAGCCGGGAATTCCGCTACGAGCAGTACTTC. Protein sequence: CASSREFRYEQYF.

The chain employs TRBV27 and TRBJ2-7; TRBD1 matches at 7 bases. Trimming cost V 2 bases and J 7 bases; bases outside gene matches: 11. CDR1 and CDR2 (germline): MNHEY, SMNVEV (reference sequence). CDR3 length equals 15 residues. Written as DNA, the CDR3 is TGTGCCAGCAGTTTACGGGACAGCACCCTCTTAGAGCAGTACTTC. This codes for CASSLRDSTLLEQYF.

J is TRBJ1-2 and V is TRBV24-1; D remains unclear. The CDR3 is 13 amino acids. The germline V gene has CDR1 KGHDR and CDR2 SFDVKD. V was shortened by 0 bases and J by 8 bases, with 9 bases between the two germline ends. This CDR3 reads CATSDLLGRGYTF. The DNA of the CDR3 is TGTGCCACCAGTGATTTGCTGGGGAGGGGCTACACCTTC.

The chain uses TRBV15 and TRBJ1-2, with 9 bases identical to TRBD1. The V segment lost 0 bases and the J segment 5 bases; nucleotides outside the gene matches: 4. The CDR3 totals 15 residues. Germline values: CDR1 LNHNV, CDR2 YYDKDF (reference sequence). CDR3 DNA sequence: TGTGCCACCAGCAGAGATCGACAGGGGGGTTATGGCTACACCTTC. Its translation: CATSRDRQGGYGYTF. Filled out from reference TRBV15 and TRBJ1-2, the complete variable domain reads DAMVIQNPRYQVTQFGKPVTLSCSQTLNHNVMYWYQQKSSQAPKLLFHYYDKDFNNEADTPDNFQSRRPNTSFCFLDIRSPGLGDTAMYLCATSRDRQGGYGYTFGSGTRLTVV.

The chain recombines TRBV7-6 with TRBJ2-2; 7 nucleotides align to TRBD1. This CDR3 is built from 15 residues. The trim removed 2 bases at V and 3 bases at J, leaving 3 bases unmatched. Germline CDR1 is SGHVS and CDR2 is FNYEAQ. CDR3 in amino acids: CASSLNRGYTGELFF. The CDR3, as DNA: TGTGCCAGCAGCTTAAACAGGGGATACACCGGGGAGCTGTTTTTT.

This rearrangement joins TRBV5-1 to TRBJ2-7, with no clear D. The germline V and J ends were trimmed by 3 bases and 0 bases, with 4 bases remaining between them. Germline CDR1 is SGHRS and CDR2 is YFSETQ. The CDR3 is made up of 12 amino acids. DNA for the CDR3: TGCGCCAGCAGCTCCAGCTCCTACGAGCAGTACTTC. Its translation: CASSSSSYEQYF.

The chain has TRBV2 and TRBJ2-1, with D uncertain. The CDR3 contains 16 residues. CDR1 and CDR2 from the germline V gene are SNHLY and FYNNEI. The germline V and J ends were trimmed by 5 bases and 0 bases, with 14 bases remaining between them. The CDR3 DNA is TGTGCCAGCAGTCCGATTGGCCTAGGCTCCTACAATGAGCAGTTCTTC. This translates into CASSPIGLGSYNEQFF.

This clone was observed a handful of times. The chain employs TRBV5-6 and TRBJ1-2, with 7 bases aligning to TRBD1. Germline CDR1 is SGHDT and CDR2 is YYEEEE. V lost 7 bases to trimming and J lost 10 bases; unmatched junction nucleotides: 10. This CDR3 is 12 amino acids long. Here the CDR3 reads CASEGRDSYYTF. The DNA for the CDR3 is TGTGCCAGCGAAGGACGGGACAGCTACTACACCTTC.

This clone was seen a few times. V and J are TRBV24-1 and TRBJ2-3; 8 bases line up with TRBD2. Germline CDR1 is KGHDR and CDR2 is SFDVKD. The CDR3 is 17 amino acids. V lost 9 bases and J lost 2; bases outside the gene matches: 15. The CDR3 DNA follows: TGTGCCACCTCCACCGGGACTAGTGGAAGAATCACAGATACGCAGTATTTT. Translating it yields CATSTGTSGRITDTQYF.

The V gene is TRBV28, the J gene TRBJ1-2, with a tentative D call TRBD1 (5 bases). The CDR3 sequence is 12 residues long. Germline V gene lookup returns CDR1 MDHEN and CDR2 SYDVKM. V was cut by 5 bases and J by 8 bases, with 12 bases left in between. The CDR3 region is CASSPGMWGYTF. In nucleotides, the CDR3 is TGTGCCAGCAGTCCAGGGATGTGGGGCTACACCTTC.

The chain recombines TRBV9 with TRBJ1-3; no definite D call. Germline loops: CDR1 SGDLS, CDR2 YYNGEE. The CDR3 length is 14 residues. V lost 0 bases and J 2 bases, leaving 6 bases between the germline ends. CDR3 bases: TGTGCCAGCAGCGTAGACAGCCCTGGAAACACCATATATTTT. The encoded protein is CASSVDSPGNTIYF.

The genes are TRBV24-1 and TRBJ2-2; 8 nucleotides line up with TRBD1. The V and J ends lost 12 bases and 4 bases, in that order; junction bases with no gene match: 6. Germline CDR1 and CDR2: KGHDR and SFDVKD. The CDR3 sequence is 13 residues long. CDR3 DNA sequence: TGTGCCGCCGGACAGGGATTCACCGGGGAGCTGTTTTTT. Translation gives CAAGQGFTGELFF.

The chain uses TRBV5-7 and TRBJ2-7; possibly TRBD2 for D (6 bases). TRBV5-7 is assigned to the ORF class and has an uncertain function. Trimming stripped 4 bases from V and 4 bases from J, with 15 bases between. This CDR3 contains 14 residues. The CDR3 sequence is CASSIHGRMYEQYF. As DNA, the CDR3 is TGTGCCAGCAGCATCCATGGGAGGATGTACGAGCAGTACTTC.

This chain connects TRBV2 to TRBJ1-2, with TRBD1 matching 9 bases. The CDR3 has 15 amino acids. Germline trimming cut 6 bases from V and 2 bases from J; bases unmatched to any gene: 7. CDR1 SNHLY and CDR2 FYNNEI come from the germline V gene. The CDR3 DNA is TGTGCCAGCAGGCCGGGACAGGGAGTGAACTATGGCTACACCTTC. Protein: CASRPGQGVNYGYTF.

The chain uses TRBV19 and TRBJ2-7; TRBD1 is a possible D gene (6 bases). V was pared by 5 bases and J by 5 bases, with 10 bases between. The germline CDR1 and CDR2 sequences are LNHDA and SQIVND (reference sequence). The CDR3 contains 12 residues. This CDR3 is CASSPGVHEQYF. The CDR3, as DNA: TGTGCCAGTAGTCCAGGGGTCCACGAGCAGTACTTC.

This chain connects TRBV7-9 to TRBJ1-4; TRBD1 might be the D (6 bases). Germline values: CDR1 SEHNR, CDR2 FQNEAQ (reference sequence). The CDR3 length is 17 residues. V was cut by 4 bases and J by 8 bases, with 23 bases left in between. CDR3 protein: CASSSIIRRRGGEKLFF. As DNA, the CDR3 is TGTGCCAGCAGCTCAATCATCCGACGCAGGGGTGGAGAAAAACTGTTTTTT.

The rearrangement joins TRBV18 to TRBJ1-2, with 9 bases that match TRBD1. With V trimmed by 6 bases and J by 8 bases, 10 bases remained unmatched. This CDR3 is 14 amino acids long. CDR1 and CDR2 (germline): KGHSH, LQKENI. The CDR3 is CASSPMGQGAGYTF. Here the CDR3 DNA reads TGTGCCAGCTCGCCCATGGGACAGGGAGCCGGCTACACCTTC.

In DNA form, the CDR3 reads TGTGCCAGCAGTGAGGGCGGGACGGGGGACATTCAGTACTTC. Residues: CASSEGGTGDIQYF. This chain links TRBV6-1 with TRBJ2-4; maybe TRBD2 (6 bases). V shed 3 bases and J shed 8 bases, with 14 bases lying between them. Germline loops: CDR1 MNHNS, CDR2 SASEGT. The CDR3 is 14 residues long.

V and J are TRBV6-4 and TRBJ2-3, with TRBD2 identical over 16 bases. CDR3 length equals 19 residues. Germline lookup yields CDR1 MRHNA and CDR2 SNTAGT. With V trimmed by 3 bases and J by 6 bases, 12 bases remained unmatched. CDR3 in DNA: TGTGCCAGCAGTGAGGTAAGGGGACTAGCGGGGGGGAGTGCGGATACGCAGTATTTT. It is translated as CASSEVRGLAGGSADTQYF.

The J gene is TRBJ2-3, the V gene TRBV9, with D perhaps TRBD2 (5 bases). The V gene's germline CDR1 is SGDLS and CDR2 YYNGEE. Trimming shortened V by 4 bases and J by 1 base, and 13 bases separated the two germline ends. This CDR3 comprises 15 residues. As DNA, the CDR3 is TGTGCCAGCAGCCCGGGGTGGGGTGGCACAGATACGCAGTATTTT. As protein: CASSPGWGGTDTQYF.

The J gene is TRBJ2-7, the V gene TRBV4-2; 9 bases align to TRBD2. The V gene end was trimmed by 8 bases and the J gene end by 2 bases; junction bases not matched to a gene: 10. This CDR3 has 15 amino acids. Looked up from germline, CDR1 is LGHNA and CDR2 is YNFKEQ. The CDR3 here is CASGAGAGGTYEQYF. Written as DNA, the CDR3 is TGTGCCAGCGGGGCAGGAGCGGGAGGAACCTACGAGCAGTACTTC.